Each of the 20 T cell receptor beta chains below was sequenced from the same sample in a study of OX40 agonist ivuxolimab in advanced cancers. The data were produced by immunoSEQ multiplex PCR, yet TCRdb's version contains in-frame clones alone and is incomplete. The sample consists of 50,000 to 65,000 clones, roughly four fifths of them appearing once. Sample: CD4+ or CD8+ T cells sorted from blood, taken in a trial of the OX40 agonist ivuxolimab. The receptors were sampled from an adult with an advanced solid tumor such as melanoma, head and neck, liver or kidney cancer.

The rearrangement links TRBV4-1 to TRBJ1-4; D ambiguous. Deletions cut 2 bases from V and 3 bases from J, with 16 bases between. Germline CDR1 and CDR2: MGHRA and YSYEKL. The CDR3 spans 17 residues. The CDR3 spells CASSQFVLMSANEKLFF. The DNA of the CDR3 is TGCGCCAGCAGCCAATTTGTCCTCATGTCGGCTAATGAAAAACTGTTTTTT.

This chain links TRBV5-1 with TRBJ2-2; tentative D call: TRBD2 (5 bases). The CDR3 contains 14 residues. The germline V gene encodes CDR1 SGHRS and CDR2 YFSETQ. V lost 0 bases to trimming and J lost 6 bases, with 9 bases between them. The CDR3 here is CASSLGRESGELFF. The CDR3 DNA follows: TGCGCCAGCAGCTTGGGCCGGGAATCCGGGGAGCTGTTTTTT.

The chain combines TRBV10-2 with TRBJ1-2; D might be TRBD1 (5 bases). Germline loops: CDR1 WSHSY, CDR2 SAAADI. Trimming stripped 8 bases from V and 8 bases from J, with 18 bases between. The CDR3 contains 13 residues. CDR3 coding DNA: TGCGCCAGCGGTACAGGCTTTCTCTTAGGCTACACCTTC. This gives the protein CASGTGFLLGYTF.

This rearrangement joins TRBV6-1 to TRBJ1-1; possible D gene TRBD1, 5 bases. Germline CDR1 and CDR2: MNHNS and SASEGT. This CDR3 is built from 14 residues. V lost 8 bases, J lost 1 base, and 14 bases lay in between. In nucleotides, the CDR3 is TGTGCCAGCCTCCTCGGGGGTGCGAACACTGAAGCTTTCTTT. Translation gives CASLLGGANTEAFF.

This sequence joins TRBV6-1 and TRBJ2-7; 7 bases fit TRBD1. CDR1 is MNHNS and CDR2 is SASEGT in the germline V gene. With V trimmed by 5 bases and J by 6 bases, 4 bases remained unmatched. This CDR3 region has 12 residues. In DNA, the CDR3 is TGTGCCAGCAGTATAGACAGGGCCGAGCAGTACTTC. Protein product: CASSIDRAEQYF.

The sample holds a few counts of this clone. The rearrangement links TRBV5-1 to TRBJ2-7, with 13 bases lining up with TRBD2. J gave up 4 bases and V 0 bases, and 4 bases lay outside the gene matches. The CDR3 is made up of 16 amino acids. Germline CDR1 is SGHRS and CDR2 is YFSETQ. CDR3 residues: CASSLGGTSGTYEQYF. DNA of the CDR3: TGCGCCAGCAGCTTGGGGGGGACTAGCGGGACTTACGAGCAGTACTTC.

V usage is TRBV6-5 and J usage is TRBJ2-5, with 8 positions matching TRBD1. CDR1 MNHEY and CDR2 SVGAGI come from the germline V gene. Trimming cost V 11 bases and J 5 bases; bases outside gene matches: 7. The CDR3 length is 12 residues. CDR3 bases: TGTGCCCATGGACAGGGCGTGGAGACCCAGTACTTC. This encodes CAHGQGVETQYF.

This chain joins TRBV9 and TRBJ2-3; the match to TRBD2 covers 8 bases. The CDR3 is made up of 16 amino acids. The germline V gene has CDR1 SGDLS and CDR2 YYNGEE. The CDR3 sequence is CASGRRLAMGTDTQYF. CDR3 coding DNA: TGTGCGAGCGGGCGGAGACTAGCGATGGGTACAGATACGCAGTATTTT.

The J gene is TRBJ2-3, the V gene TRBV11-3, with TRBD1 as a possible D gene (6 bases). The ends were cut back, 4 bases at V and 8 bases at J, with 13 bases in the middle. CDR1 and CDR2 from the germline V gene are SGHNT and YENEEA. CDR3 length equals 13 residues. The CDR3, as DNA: TGTGCCAGCAGCTCCAACAGGGAAGGTACGCAGTATTTT. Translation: CASSSNREGTQYF.

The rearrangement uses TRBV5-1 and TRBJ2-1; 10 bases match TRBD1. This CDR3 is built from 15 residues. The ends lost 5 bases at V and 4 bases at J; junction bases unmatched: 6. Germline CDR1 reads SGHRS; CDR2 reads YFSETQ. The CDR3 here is CASSNGTGAYNEQFF. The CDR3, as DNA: TGCGCCAGCAGTAATGGGACAGGGGCTTACAATGAGCAGTTCTTC.

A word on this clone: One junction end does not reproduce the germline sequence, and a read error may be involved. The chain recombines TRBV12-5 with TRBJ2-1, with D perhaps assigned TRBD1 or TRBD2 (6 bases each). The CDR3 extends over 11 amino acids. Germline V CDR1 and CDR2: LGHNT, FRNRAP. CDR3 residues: CASGWGRDGIF. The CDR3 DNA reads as TGTGCTAGTGGTTGGGGGCGGGACGGGATCTTC.

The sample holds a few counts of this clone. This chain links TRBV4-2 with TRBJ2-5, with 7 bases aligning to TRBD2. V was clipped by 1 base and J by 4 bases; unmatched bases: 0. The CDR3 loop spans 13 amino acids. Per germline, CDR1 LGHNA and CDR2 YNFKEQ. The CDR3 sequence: CASSQAGGETQYF. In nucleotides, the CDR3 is TGTGCCAGCAGCCAAGCGGGGGGAGAGACCCAGTACTTC.

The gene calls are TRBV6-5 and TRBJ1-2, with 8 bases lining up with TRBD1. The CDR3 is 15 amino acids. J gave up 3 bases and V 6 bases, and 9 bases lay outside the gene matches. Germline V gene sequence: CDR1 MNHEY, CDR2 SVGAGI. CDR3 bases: TGTGCCAGCAGAGATGACAGGGGTGGAGACTATGGCTACACCTTC. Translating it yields CASRDDRGGDYGYTF.

In DNA, the CDR3 is TGTGCCAGCAGCACAGACGGAGTGGCAGGCGATGGCTACACCTTC. Its translation is CASSTDGVAGDGYTF. V and J are TRBV9 and TRBJ1-2, with unresolved D. CDR1 SGDLS and CDR2 YYNGEE come from the germline V gene. The CDR3 length is 15 residues. V lost 4 bases, J lost 6 bases, and 19 bases lay in between.

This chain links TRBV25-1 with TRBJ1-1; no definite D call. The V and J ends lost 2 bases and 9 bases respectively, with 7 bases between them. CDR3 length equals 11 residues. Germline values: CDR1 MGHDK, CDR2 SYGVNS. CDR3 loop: CASSEGPKAFF. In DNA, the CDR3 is TGTGCCAGCAGTGAAGGGCCTAAAGCTTTCTTT.

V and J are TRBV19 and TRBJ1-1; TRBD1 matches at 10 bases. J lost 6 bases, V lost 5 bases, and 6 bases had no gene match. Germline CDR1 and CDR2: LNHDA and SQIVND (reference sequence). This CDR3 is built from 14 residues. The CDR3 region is CASSVGQGVAEAFF. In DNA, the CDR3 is TGTGCCAGTAGTGTTGGACAGGGGGTCGCTGAAGCTTTCTTT.

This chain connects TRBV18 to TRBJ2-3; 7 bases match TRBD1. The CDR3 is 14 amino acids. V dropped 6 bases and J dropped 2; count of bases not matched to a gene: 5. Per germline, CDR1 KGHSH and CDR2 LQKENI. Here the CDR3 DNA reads TGTGCCAGCTCCGGACAGGTGAACACAGATACGCAGTATTTT. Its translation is CASSGQVNTDTQYF.

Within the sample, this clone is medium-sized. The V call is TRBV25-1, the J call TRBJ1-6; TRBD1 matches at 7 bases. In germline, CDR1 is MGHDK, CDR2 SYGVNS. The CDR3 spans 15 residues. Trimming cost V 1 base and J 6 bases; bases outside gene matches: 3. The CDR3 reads CASSESQGGNSPLHF. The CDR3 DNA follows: TGTGCCAGCAGTGAATCCCAGGGGGGTAATTCACCCCTCCACTTT.

The CDR3 reads CASSSGGGAAGELFF. The CDR3, as DNA: TGTGCCAGCAGCTCTGGCGGGGGGGCCGCCGGGGAGCTGTTTTTT. The chain employs TRBV2 and TRBJ2-2; 9 bases line up with TRBD2. V dropped 6 bases and J dropped 6; count of bases not matched to a gene: 8. In germline, CDR1 is SNHLY, CDR2 FYNNEI. CDR3 size: 15 residues. Based on the CDR3 plus reference TRBV2 and TRBJ2-2, the full variable domain is EPEVTQTPSHQVTQMGQEVILRCVPISNHLYFYWYRQILGQKVEFLVSFYNNEISEKSEIFDDQFSVERPDGSNFTLKIRSTKLEDSAMYFCASSSGGGAAGELFFGEGSRLTVL.

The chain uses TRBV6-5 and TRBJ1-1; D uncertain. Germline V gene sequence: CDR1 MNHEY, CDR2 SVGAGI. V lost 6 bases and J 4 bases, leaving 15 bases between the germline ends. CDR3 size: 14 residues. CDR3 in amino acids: CASSLGRDGTEAFF. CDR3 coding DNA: TGTGCCAGCAGCCTCGGTAGGGATGGCACTGAAGCTTTCTTT.